Listed below are T cell receptor beta chains from one sample, sequenced in a study of T cells in Graves' hyperthyroidism and ophthalmopathy. TCRdb recomputed calls from the multiplex PCR reads with MiXCR, one row per CDR3 protein. The sample has a few hundred thousand distinct CDR3 sequences, approximately 13% seen once. The material sequenced was blood. The receptor set was obtained from a woman aged 40-49 years with Graves' ophthalmopathy. Each CDR3 is given with its conserved first and last residue. Each record gives: clone size, J gene, D gene, V gene, CDR3 DNA, CDR3 protein. A D gene is named only where the DNA matches it firmly. A row's size may be missing; if present it is once, few, many or a size class.

>-|TRBJ1-1|-|TRBV28
TGTGCCAGCAGTTTAGGGGACGACCGGAACACTGAAGCTTTCTTT
CASSLGDDRNTEAFF
>many|TRBJ2-7|TRBD2|TRBV7-2
TGTGCCAGCAGCTTAGCTTCTAGCGGGCGATCCTACTCCTACGAGCAGTACTTC
CASSLASSGRSYSYEQYF
>few|TRBJ2-2|TRBD2|TRBV14
TGTGCCAGCAGCCAAGATTTGGCTAGCGGGACGTTCACCGGGGAGCTGCTTTTT
CASSQDLASGTFTGELLF
>few|TRBJ2-7|TRBD2|TRBV7-9
TGTGCCAGCAGCCGGACTAGCGGGAGTAGAGTCTACGAGCAGTACTTC
CASSRTSGSRVYEQYF
>-|TRBJ2-7|-|TRBV6-1
TGTGCCAGCCGAACGTCGGAACACTTCCTACGAGAGCAGTACTTC
CASRTSEHFLREQYF
>few|TRBJ2-7|TRBD2|TRBV2
TGTGTCAGCAACGCGGCTAGCGGGGAGAACTCCTACGAGCAGTACTTC
CVSNAASGENSYEQYF
>many|TRBJ1-5|TRBD1|TRBV12-3/TRBV12-4
TGTGCCAGCAGGCCGGGACAGGAGTACAATCAGCCCCAGCATTTT
CASRPGQEYNQPQHF
>many|TRBJ2-3|-|TRBV12-3/TRBV12-4
TGTGCCAGCAGTTTCTACACAGATACGCAGTATTTT
CASSFYTDTQYF
>-|TRBJ1-4|-|TRBV19
TGTGCCAGTAGTCCCGGACCAGGGATGGGTGAAAAACTGTTTTTT
CASSPGPGMGEKLFF
>many|TRBJ1-1|TRBD1|TRBV20-1
TGCAGTGCCGGGACAGAGAAAGCTTTCTTT
CSAGTEKAFF
>many|TRBJ1-1|-|TRBV11-2
TGTGCCAGCAGCTTAGTGGTCAGGGGGAACACTGAAGCTTTCTTT
CASSLVVRGNTEAFF
>many|TRBJ1-2|TRBD1|TRBV2
TGTGCCAGCGGTTCCTTTGGACAGGGGAGGTATGGCTACACCTTC
CASGSFGQGRYGYTF
>-|TRBJ2-4|-|TRBV4-1
TGCGCCAGCAGCCAACAAACCCAGGGGTGGCTTAAAAACATTCAGTACTTC
CASSQQTQGWLKNIQYF
>many|TRBJ1-1|TRBD1|TRBV28
TGTGCCAGCAGCTTACAGACAGGGGAAGCTTTCTTT
CASSLQTGEAFF
>many|TRBJ2-5|-|TRBV25-1
TGTGCCAGCAGTGATGGACAGTCCTTGGGTGAGACCCAGTACTTC
CASSDGQSLGETQYF
>-|TRBJ2-3|-|TRBV28
TGTGCCAGCACCCTTCCCGGGGACACAGATACGCAGTATTTT
CASTLPGDTDTQYF
>many|TRBJ1-1|-|TRBV12-3/TRBV12-4
TGTGCCAGCAGTGCCCAATTTGCTTTCTTT
CASSAQFAFF
>many|TRBJ1-1|-|TRBV3-1
TGTGCCAGCAGCCGCAGTCAGGGACTGAACACTGAAGCTTTCTTT
CASSRSQGLNTEAFF
>few|TRBJ1-2|-|TRBV5-8
TGTGCCAGCAGCTTCTTCCGGGGGCAAGGCTACACCTTC
CASSFFRGQGYTF
>-|TRBJ1-1|-|TRBV19
TGTGCCAGTAGTATTAATGGCGCGGTTGAAGCTTTCTTT
CASSINGAVEAFF
>many|TRBJ2-7|TRBD2|TRBV3-1
TGTGCCAGCAGCCAAGGGATAGCGGGGGCCTACGAGCAGTACTTC
CASSQGIAGAYEQYF
>many|TRBJ2-7|-|TRBV20-1
TGCAGTGCTAGAGATGTAAAGGCTAGCTCCTACGAGCAGTACTTC
CSARDVKASSYEQYF
>-|TRBJ1-2|-|TRBV4-1
TGCGCCAGCAGCCAAAAAGGCGGGACCGGTGCTGTCACCTTC
CASSQKGGTGAVTF
>few|TRBJ2-2|TRBD1|TRBV2
TGTGCCAGCAGTGGTAGACAGGGGGACACCGGGGAGCTGTTTTTT
CASSGRQGDTGELFF
>-|TRBJ2-5|-|TRBV20-1
TGCAGTGCTAGATGGGCGGGGACGGAGACCCAGTACTTC
CSARWAGTETQYF
>-|TRBJ2-1|-|TRBV5-1
TGCGCCAGCAGCTTCTCATCCGGAAGCAATGAGCAGTTCTTC
CASSFSSGSNEQFF
>many|TRBJ2-4|-|TRBV2
TGTGCCAGCAGCCCACAGGGTTCGGCCAAAAACATTCAGTACTTC
CASSPQGSAKNIQYF